Each of the 6 T cell receptor beta chains below was sequenced from the same sample in a study of T-cell memory formation after mild COVID-19. From the 5' RACE reads, TCRdb called clonotypes with MiXCR, one entry per CDR3 protein. The sample holds some 180,000 distinct CDR3 sequences, 10% to 15% seen once. Sample: PBMCs or a T cell subset sorted from them (not recorded which). The source is a young man who had mild COVID-19 (a few samples of this study predate the infection). Cell type and time point are not known.

This clonotype was seen a handful of times. V usage is TRBV4-1 and J usage is TRBJ1-1, with 8 bases identical to TRBD1. The CDR3 is 16 residues long. After removal of 1 base from V and 5 bases from J, the junction contained 9 bases not matched to a gene. Germline-derived CDR1 and CDR2 are MGHRA and YSYEKL. The CDR3 region is CASSQAPGGGWTEAFF. CDR3 sequence (DNA): TGCGCCAGCAGCCAAGCGCCAGGGGGCGGGTGGACTGAAGCTTTCTTT.

The chain uses TRBV7-3 and TRBJ1-1; D gene unclear. Trimming shortened V by 3 bases and J by 1 base, and 6 bases separated the two germline ends. CDR1 SGHTA and CDR2 FQGTGA come from the germline V gene. The CDR3 is made up of 13 amino acids. The CDR3 region is CASSFTRNTEAFF. The CDR3 DNA reads as TGTGCCAGCAGCTTTACTAGGAACACTGAAGCTTTCTTT. The entire variable domain, with the rest obtained from reference TRBV7-3 and TRBJ1-1, is as follows: GAGVSQTPSNKVTEKGKYVELRCDPISGHTALYWYRQSLGQGPEFLIYFQGTGAADDSGLPNDRFFAVRPEGSVSTLKIQRTERGDSAVYLCASSFTRNTEAFFGQGTRLTVV.

This clonotype showed up just a few times. This chain links TRBV7-2 with TRBJ2-1; 8 nucleotides agree with TRBD2. Germline V gene sequence: CDR1 SGHTA, CDR2 FQGNSA. Trimming removed 3 bases from V and 8 bases from J; junction bases left unmatched: 9. The CDR3 is 15 amino acids. CDR3 protein: CASSLSRGGIYEQFF. In DNA form, the CDR3 reads TGTGCCAGCAGCTTGAGTCGGGGGGGCATATATGAGCAGTTCTTC. Full variable domain (remainder filled in from reference TRBV7-2 and TRBJ2-1): GAGVSQSPSNKVTEKGKDVELRCDPISGHTALYWYRQSLGQGLEFLIYFQGNSAPDKSGLPSDRFSAERTGGSVSTLTIQRTQQEDSAVYLCASSLSRGGIYEQFFGPGTRLTVL.

Written as DNA, the CDR3 is TGTGCCATCAGTGTCGCTGGGGCCGAGGAGACCCAGTACTTC. Its protein product is CAISVAGAEETQYF. The chain uses TRBV10-3 and TRBJ2-5; tentatively, D is TRBD1 (5 bases). Trimming took off 4 bases at V and 5 bases at J, with 14 bases between the two ends. The CDR3 is 14 residues long. Germline V gene lookup returns CDR1 ENHRY and CDR2 SYGVKD.

The V gene is TRBV6-5, the J gene TRBJ1-6; D not certain. The CDR3 covers 14 residues. The germline gives CDR1 MNHEY, CDR2 SVGAGI. With 5 bases removed from V and 6 bases from J, the gap between germline ends came to 11 bases. The chain's CDR3 is CASSPRGLNSPLHF. In DNA, the CDR3 is TGTGCCAGCAGTCCCCGGGGTCTTAATTCACCCCTCCACTTT.

This clonotype appeared a few times. J is TRBJ1-4 and V is TRBV5-1, with 7 nucleotides matching TRBD1. The CDR3 has 14 residues. Trimming took 4 bases from V and 8 from J; bases not matched to a gene: 8. CDR1 SGHRS and CDR2 YFSETQ come from the germline V gene. The CDR3 coding sequence is TGCGCCAGCAGCCCAAGGGGGCTAGGGGAAAAACTGTTTTTT. Amino acid sequence: CASSPRGLGEKLFF.